This passage covers 13 T cell receptor beta chains from one sample sequenced in a study of T cells in Graves' hyperthyroidism and ophthalmopathy. The TCR beta CDR3 regions underwent amplification using RNA transcripts as the source. TCR CDR3 regions were first amplified by RT-PCR with HTBI primers. TCRdb ran MiXCR on the multiplex PCR reads and lists one entry per CDR3 protein. The data show 550,000 to 700,000 distinct CDR3 sequences, with about 43% seen just once and 15% to 20% held by the top ten. The sequenced sample was peripheral blood or thyroid tissue (not recorded which). All receptors come from an adult woman with Graves' disease, either hyperthyroidism or ophthalmopathy (not recorded which).

Regarding this clonotype: The junction differs from germline at one of its ends, possibly a read error. V usage is TRBV10-3 and J usage is TRBJ2-5; 13 nucleotides align to TRBD2. Per germline, CDR1 ENHRY and CDR2 SYGVKD. CDR3 length: 15 residues. CDR3 in DNA: TGTCCCATCTCCACTAGCGGGAGGGTTTGGGAGACCCAGTACTTC. The encoded protein is CPISTSGRVWETQYF.

Regarding this clonotype: Just one base apart from a much larger clone, this may be a read error. The V gene is TRBV10-3, the J gene TRBJ1-4; D is undetermined. Germline loops: CDR1 ENHRY, CDR2 SYGVKD. The CDR3 extends over 13 amino acids. With 5 bases removed from V and 4 bases from J, the gap between germline ends came to 8 bases. The CDR3 nucleotides are TGTGCCATCAGTCGGCTGCATAATGAAAAACTGTTTTTT. This encodes CAISRLHNEKLFF.

The chain is built from TRBV7-7 and TRBJ2-5; weak D call: TRBD2 (7 bases). V shed 5 bases and J shed 0 bases, with 13 bases lying between them. This CDR3 contains 15 residues. The V gene's germline CDR1 is SSHAT and CDR2 FNYEAQ (reference sequence). The CDR3 sequence: CASSPGGGNQETQYF. The CDR3 DNA reads TGTGCCAGCAGCCCCGGCGGGGGCAACCAAGAGACCCAGTACTTC.

V gene TRBV29-1 combines with J gene TRBJ2-7, with 8 bases aligning to TRBD1. This CDR3 is built from 15 residues. After removal of 3 bases from V and 0 bases from J, the junction contained 7 bases not matched to a gene. Germline V lookup: CDR1 SQVTM, CDR2 ANQGSEA. CDR3 coding DNA: TGCAGCGTTGACGGCGTCGGGACAGGCTCCTACGAGCAGTACTTC. It yields the protein CSVDGVGTGSYEQYF.

This chain joins TRBV7-9 and TRBJ1-2; D might be TRBD1 (5 bases). CDR1 is SEHNR, CDR2 FQNEAQ, per germline (reference sequence). CDR3 length: 14 residues. Deletions cut 6 bases from V and 3 bases from J, with 14 bases between. CDR3 sequence: CASSPDSTDYGYTF. CDR3 nucleotide sequence: TGTGCCAGCAGTCCTGACAGTACTGACTATGGCTACACCTTC.

On this clonotype: The conserved phenylalanine or tryptophan is not found at the CDR3 terminus, so this likely reflects a read error. CDR3 bases: TGTGCCAGCAGTGAAATAGAGACCCAGTACCTC. It is translated as CASSEIETQYL. J is TRBJ2-5 and V is TRBV2; D is undetermined. The V gene's germline CDR1 is SNHLY and CDR2 FYNNEI. Trimming stripped 2 bases from V and 4 bases from J, with 2 bases between. The CDR3 sequence is 11 residues long.

V usage is TRBV20-1 and J usage is TRBJ1-2; no firm D call. The ends were cut back, 8 bases at V and 3 bases at J, with 10 bases in the middle. Per germline, CDR1 DFQATT and CDR2 SNEGSKA (reference sequence). This CDR3 has 11 residues. The CDR3 here is CSLQPYYGYTF. CDR3 sequence (DNA): TGCAGTCTACAGCCGTACTATGGCTACACCTTC.

With regard to this clonotype: A read error may be the cause here, since a much bigger clone is one base away. The chain joins TRBV4-2 to TRBJ1-5, with D possibly matching TRBD1 (5 bases). From germline, CDR1 is LGHNA and CDR2 YNFKEQ. The CDR3 is 15 residues long. V was pared by 1 base and J by 1 base, with 8 bases between. CDR3 DNA: TGTGCCAGCAGCCAAGGGGACTTGAGCAATCAGCCCCAGCATTTT. This codes for CASSQGDLSNQPQHF.

The chain joins TRBV20-1 to TRBJ2-7; 11 bases line up with TRBD1. The CDR3 runs to 15 residues. Unmatched junction bases numbered 8, after V lost 4 bases and J lost 3 bases. Germline lookup yields CDR1 DFQATT and CDR2 SNEGSKA (reference sequence). The CDR3 is CSAKVSGTGGYEQYF. The CDR3 DNA reads as TGCAGTGCTAAAGTGTCCGGGACAGGGGGCTACGAGCAGTACTTC.

This clonotype was seen many times. This chain uses TRBV5-6 with TRBJ2-2; D is uncertain. The CDR3 covers 12 residues. The germline V gene encodes CDR1 SGHDT and CDR2 YYEEEE. The germline V and J ends were trimmed by 7 bases and 4 bases, with 8 bases remaining between them. The CDR3 region is CASGRPTGELFF. The CDR3 region has the DNA TGTGCCAGCGGGCGACCCACCGGGGAGCTGTTTTTT.

The V and J genes are TRBV9 and TRBJ1-1; 10 bases are a match to TRBD1. J lost 6 bases, V lost 4 bases, and 12 bases had no gene match. The CDR3 spans 16 residues. Germline V CDR1 and CDR2: SGDLS, YYNGEE. The CDR3 protein is CASSSRRDRGSAEAFF. The CDR3 nucleotides are TGTGCCAGCAGCTCTCGAAGGGACAGGGGCTCGGCTGAAGCTTTCTTT.

The chain has TRBV28 and TRBJ1-5; D is possibly TRBD1 (5 bases). V lost 5 bases and J 2 bases, leaving 13 bases between the germline ends. The CDR3 spans 15 residues. Germline lookup yields CDR1 MDHEN and CDR2 SYDVKM. The CDR3 DNA is TGTGCCAGCAGTGGCTCAGGGATCGGCAATCAGCCCCAGCATTTT. Its protein product is CASSGSGIGNQPQHF.

This clonotype showed up just once. The chain joins TRBV7-9 to TRBJ2-5; the D is unclear. Per the germline V gene, CDR1 is SEHNR and CDR2 is FQNEAQ (reference sequence). This CDR3 contains 13 residues. Between the trimmed V and J ends, which lost 4 bases and 4 bases, there was a span of 10 bases. CDR3 in amino acids: CASSSRLTETQYF. As DNA, the CDR3 is TGTGCCAGCAGCTCGCGACTCACAGAGACCCAGTACTTC.